This T cell receptor (beta chain) originates from a study of T cells in localized non-small cell lung cancer. This CDR3 has 13 amino acids. Trimming took off 0 bases at V and 16 bases at J, with 16 bases between the two ends. The germline CDR1 and CDR2 sequences are LGHNA and YNFKEQ. Profiling relied on immunoSEQ multiplex PCR, and the TCRdb table lists in-frame clones only, not all of them. The sample gives some 36,000 clones, about nine tenths of which show up once; over 5.5% is in the top ten. The sample was peripheral blood mononuclear cells, taken before any cancer treatment. J is TRBJ2-1 and V is TRBV4-2; D may be TRBD2 (6 bases). The sequence derives from a male donor at least 60 years old with stage II lung adenocarcinoma. CDR3 sequence: CASSQEKETRAFF. The CDR3 coding sequence is TGTGCCAGCAGCCAAGAGAAGGAGACTAGGGCTTTCTTC.